This T cell receptor beta chain originates from a study of blood T cells in healthy people across ages. Healthy Russian Caucasian donors spanned ages 6 to 90 years. There were at least 5.5 micrograms of total RNA extracted from every sample. V lost 5 bases and J lost 0, with 14 bases in between. The CDR3 is made up of 15 amino acids. CDR1 SEHNR and CDR2 FQNEAQ come from the germline V gene (reference sequence). The use of a sample-barcoded 5' primer and a J-beta primer mix characterized a second PCR of about 7 to 12 cycles. The yield of each sample was at least 3 million CDR3-containing paired-end reads. TCRdb re-derived calls from the 5' RACE reads in MiXCR, one entry per CDR3 protein. The sample includes about 1.8 million distinct CDR3 sequences, 40% to 55% seen only once; the top ten take over 2%.

The source material was blood. The source of this sequence is a woman aged 40 to 50 in good health. The chain has TRBV7-9 and TRBJ2-7; a possible D gene is TRBD1 (5 bases). CDR3: CASSQGADHSYEQYF. In nucleotides, the CDR3 is TGTGCCAGCAGCCAAGGGGCAGATCACTCCTACGAGCAGTACTTC.